The 2 T cell receptor beta chains below were found in one sample sequenced in a study of blood T cell repertoires in COVID-19. The data were produced by immunoSEQ multiplex PCR, yet TCRdb's version contains in-frame clones alone and is incomplete. The sample records almost 200,000 clones, 85% being singletons. Specimen: peripheral blood. Every receptor here comes from a man aged 60 to 75 with COVID-19, enrolled during active disease.

The rearrangement uses TRBV28 and TRBJ1-5, with 8 bases fitting TRBD1. V dropped 6 bases and J dropped 11; count of bases not matched to a gene: 15. CDR3 length equals 15 residues. Germline lookup yields CDR1 MDHEN and CDR2 SYDVKM. CDR3 residues: CASRSPGQALGTQHF. CDR3 bases: TGTGCCAGCAGGTCTCCGGGACAGGCCCTGGGGACCCAGCATTTT.

This clone has just one count. The chain couples TRBV18 to TRBJ1-1, with TRBD1 matching 7 bases. CDR1 and CDR2 (germline): KGHSH, LQKENI. Trimming at V came to 8 bases and at J to 2 bases, leaving 5 bases not matched to a gene. The CDR3 sequence is 13 residues long. CDR3 region: CASLQGTNTEAFF. DNA of the CDR3: TGTGCCAGCCTACAGGGGACTAACACTGAAGCTTTCTTT.